This TCR beta chain was sequenced during a study (dated by TCRdb to 2015 to 2016). The method was RT-PCR. Sequencing took place on an Illumina MiSeq. The raw public reads went through TCRdb reprocessing: fastp at Q25, MiXCR clone calling, in-frame beta chains kept. All rows with the same CDR3 protein become a single entry with the most common DNA and genes. This sample holds hundreds of thousands of distinct CDR3 sequences; 14% were observed only once. The ten largest make up 3.6% of the sample. This clonotype was detected many times. There is no known antigen for this receptor. Base qualities are not recorded, but no much larger clone differs from it by a single base. CDR1 is given as SGHTA and CDR2 as FQGNSA, both from the germline V gene. The CDR3 sequence holds 11 residues, the cysteine and phenylalanine included. CDR3 DNA only is kept here, 33 bases in frame from base 1. Trimming takes 3 bases from V and 8 bases from J, and the germline ends sit 6 bases apart.

The sequence is built from TRBV7-2 and TRBJ2-3; the D gene is perhaps TRBD2, from 5 matching bases. Sequenced: memory CD4+ T cells from blood. The receptor was isolated from a female donor in good health, serving as a healthy control. This receptor has the CDR3 CASSLRATQYF. The nucleotides read TGTGCCAGCAGCTTGCGGGCTACGCAGTATTTT.